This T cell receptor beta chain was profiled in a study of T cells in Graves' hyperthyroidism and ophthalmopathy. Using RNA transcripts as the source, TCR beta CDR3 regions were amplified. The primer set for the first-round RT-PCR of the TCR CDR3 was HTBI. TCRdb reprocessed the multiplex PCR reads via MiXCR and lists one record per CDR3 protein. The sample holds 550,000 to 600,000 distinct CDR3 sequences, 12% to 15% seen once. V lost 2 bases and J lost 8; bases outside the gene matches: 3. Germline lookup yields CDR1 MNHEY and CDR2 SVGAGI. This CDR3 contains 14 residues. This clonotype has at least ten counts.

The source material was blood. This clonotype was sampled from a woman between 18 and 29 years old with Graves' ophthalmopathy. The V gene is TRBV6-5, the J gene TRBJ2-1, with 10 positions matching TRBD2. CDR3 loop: CASSYIAGGYEQFF. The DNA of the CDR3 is TGTGCCAGCAGTTACATAGCGGGAGGCTATGAGCAGTTCTTC.